Presented here are 6 T cell receptor beta chains from one specimen sequenced in a study of blood T cell dynamics during melanoma immunotherapy. Sequencing used immunoSEQ multiplex PCR; TCRdb keeps in-frame clones, though not all of them. The sample records under 15,000 clones, approximately 90% being singletons. As for time point: week 3, after first cycle of checkpoint inhibitor. Specimen: blood, collected from a patient treated with checkpoint blockade. The receptors originated from a human donor with melanoma.

The DNA of the CDR3 is TGTGCCAGCAGCCCGAGGGTGGGGGCCAGCAATCAGCCCCAGCATTTT. It codes for CASSPRVGASNQPQHF. The chain uses TRBV5-5 and TRBJ1-5; perhaps TRBD1 as D (6 bases). Germline assignment: CDR1 SGHKS and CDR2 YYEKEE (reference sequence). Trimming took off 4 bases at V and 1 base at J, with 15 bases between the two ends. This CDR3 is built from 16 residues.

This clone was seen only once. The V gene is TRBV7-2, the J gene TRBJ1-6; TRBD1 might be the D (5 bases). CDR3 length: 15 residues. Trimming removed 4 bases at V and 14 bases at J, with 21 bases between. CDR1 and CDR2 from the germline V gene are SGHTA and FQGNSA. This CDR3 is CASSSTLGRSSTLHF. As DNA, the CDR3 is TGTGCCAGCAGCTCCACCCTGGGGCGGTCTAGCACCCTCCACTTT.

The rearrangement links TRBV4-3 to TRBJ1-4; no firm D call. Germline CDR1 and CDR2: LGHNA and YSLEER. Trimming removed 0 bases at V and 0 bases at J, with 5 bases between. This CDR3 comprises 15 residues. Written as DNA, the CDR3 is TGCGCCAGCAGCCAAGATATTGCAACTAATGAAAAACTGTTTTTT. Its translation: CASSQDIATNEKLFF.

The chain uses TRBV5-5 and TRBJ2-3; D possibly corresponds to TRBD1 (6 bases). The CDR3 covers 13 residues. From germline, CDR1 is SGHKS and CDR2 YYEKEE (reference sequence). Trimming cost V 6 bases and J 7 bases, with 15 bases left between them. This CDR3 reads CASKAWDTYTQYF. CDR3 bases: TGTGCCAGCAAAGCGTGGGACACTTATACGCAGTATTTT.

V is TRBV4-1 and J is TRBJ2-5; no definite D call. Germline V gene lookup returns CDR1 MGHRA and CDR2 YSYEKL. The CDR3 extends over 13 amino acids. V was pared by 1 base and J by 1 base, with 4 bases between. CDR3 nucleotide sequence: TGCGCCAGCAGCCAAGGGTTCCAAGAGACCCAGTACTTC. Amino acids: CASSQGFQETQYF.

This clone was picked up one time. The V call is TRBV7-8, the J call TRBJ2-7; no reliable D call. Looked up from germline, CDR1 is SGHVS and CDR2 is FQNEAQ. This CDR3 region has 12 residues. Trimming took 2 bases from V and 2 from J, leaving 4 bases between them. DNA of the CDR3: TGTGCCAGCAGCTTATCCCCCTACGAGCAGTACTTC. It is translated as CASSLSPYEQYF.